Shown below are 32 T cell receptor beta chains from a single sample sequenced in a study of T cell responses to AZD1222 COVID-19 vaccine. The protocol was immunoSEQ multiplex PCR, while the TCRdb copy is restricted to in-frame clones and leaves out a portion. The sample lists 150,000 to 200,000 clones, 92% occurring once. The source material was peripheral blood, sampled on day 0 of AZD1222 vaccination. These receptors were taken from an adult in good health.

The CDR3 DNA sequence: TGTGCCAGCAGTCCGGGCGATGGAGGCAATGAGCAGTTCTTC. Protein: CASSPGDGGNEQFF. The chain is built from TRBV6-2 or TRBV6-3 and TRBJ2-1; possible D gene TRBD2, 5 bases. V was shortened by 5 bases and J by 6 bases, with 14 bases between the two germline ends. The CDR3 spans 14 residues. Germline values: CDR1 MNHEY, CDR2 SVGEGT.

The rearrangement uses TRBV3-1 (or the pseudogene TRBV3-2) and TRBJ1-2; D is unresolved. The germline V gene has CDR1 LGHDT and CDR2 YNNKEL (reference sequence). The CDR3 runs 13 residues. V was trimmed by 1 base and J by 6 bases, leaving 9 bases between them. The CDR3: CASSQGGFDGYTF. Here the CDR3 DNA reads TGTGCCAGCAGCCAAGGAGGGTTTGATGGCTACACCTTC.

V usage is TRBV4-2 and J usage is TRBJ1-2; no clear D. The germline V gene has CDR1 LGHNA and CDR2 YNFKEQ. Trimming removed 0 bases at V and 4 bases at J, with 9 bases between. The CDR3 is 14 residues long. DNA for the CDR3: TGTGCCAGCAGCCAAGAAACGGGTGCCTATGGCTACACCTTC. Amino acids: CASSQETGAYGYTF.

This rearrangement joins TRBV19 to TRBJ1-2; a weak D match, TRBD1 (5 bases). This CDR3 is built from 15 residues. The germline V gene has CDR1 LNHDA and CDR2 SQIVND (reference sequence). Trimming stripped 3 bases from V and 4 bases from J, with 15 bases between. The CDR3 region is CASSMRFGGTYGYTF. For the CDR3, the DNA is TGTGCCAGTAGTATGCGGTTTGGGGGGACCTATGGCTACACCTTC.

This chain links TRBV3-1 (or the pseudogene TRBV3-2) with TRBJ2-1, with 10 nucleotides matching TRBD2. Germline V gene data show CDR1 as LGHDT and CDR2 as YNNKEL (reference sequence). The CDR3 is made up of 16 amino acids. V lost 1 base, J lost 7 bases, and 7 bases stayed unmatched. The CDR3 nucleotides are TGTGCCAGCAGCCAAGGCACTAGCGGGGCGAGGAATGAGCAGTTCTTC. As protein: CASSQGTSGARNEQFF.

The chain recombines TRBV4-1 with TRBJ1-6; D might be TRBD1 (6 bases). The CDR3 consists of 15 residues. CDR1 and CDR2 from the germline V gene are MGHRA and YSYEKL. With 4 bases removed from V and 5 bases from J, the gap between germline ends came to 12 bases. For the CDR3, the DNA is TGCGCCAGCAGCCCAGGGGTGGGGGATAATTCACCCCTCCACTTT. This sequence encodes CASSPGVGDNSPLHF.

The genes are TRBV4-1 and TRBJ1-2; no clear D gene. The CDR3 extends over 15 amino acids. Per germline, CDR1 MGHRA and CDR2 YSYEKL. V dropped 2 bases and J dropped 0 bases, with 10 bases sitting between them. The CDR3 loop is CASSQRTVANYGYTF. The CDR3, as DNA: TGCGCCAGCAGCCAAAGGACGGTAGCTAACTATGGCTACACCTTC.

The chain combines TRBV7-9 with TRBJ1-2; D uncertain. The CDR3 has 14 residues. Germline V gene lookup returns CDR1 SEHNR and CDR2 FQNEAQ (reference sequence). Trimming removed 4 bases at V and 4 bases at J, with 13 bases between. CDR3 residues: CASSSTRGSYGYTF. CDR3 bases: TGTGCCAGCAGCTCAACGCGCGGTTCCTATGGCTACACCTTC. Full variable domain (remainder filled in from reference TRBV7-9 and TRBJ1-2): DTGVSQNPRHKITKRGQNVTFRCDPISEHNRLYWYRQTLGQGPEFLTYFQNEAQLEKSRLLSDRFSAERPKGSFSTLEIQRTEQGDSAMYLCASSSTRGSYGYTFGSGTRLTVV.

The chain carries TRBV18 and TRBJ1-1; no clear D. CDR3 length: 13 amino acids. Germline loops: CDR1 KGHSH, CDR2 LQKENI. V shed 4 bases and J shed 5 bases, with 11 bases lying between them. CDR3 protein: CASSRPLGTEAFF. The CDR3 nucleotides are TGTGCCAGCTCACGGCCTTTGGGGACTGAAGCTTTCTTT.

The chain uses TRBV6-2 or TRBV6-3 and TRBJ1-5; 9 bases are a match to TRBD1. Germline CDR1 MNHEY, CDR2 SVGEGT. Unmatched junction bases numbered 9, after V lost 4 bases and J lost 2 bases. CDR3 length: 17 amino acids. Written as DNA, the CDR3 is TGTGCCAGCAGTTCCCGGGGACAGGGCGTCCGCAATCAGCCCCAGCATTTT. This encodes CASSSRGQGVRNQPQHF.

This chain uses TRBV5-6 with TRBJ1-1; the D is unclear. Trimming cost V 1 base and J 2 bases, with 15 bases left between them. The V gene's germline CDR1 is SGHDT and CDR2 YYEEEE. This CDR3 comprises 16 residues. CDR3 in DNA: TGTGCCAGCAGCTTGCTAAGGGAATGGGTTAACACTGAAGCTTTCTTT. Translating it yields CASSLLREWVNTEAFF.

CDR3 region: CASSRTSGKSSYEQYF. The CDR3 DNA is TGTGCCAGCAGCAGGACTAGCGGGAAATCATCCTACGAGCAGTACTTC. The chain combines TRBV11-2 with TRBJ2-7, with 12 nucleotides matching TRBD2. Germline assignment: CDR1 SGHAT and CDR2 FQNNGV. This CDR3 contains 16 residues. With 5 bases clipped from V and 1 base from J, the junction kept 6 bases outside the gene matches.

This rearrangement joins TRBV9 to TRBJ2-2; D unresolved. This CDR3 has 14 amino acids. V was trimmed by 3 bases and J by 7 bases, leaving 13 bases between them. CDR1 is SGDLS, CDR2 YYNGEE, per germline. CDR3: CASSASPENGELFF. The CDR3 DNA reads TGTGCCAGCAGCGCCAGCCCAGAGAACGGGGAGCTGTTTTTT.

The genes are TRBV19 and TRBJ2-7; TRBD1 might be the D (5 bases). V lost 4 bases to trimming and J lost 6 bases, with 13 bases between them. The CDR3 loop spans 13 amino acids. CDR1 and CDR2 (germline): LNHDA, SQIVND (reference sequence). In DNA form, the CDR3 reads TGTGCCAGTAGTACCCGACAGTCCACCGAGCAGTACTTC. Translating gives CASSTRQSTEQYF.

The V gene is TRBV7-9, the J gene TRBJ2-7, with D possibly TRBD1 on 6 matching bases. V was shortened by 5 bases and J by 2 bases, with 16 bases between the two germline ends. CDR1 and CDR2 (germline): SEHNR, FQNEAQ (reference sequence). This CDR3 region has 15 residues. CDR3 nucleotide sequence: TGTGCCAGCAGCAACCCCGGGACATCCGCCTACGAGCAGTACTTC. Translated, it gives CASSNPGTSAYEQYF.

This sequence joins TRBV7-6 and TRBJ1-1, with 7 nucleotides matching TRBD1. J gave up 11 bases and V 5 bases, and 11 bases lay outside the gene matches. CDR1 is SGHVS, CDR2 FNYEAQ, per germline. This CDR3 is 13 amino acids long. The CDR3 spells CASSAKSRGKAFF. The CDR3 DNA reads TGTGCCAGCAGCGCAAAGAGCAGGGGGAAGGCTTTCTTT.

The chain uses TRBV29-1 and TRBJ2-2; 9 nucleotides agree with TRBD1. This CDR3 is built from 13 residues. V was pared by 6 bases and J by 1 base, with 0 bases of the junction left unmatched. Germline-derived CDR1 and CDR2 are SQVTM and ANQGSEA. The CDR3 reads CSVDRGNTGELFF. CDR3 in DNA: TGCAGCGTGGACAGGGGGAACACCGGGGAGCTGTTTTTT.

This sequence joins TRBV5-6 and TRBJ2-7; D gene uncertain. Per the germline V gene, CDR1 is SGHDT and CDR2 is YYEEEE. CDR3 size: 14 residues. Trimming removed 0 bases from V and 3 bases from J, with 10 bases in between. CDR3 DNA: TGTGCCAGCAGCTTGGGGGCAGAGATCTACGAGCAGTACTTC. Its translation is CASSLGAEIYEQYF.

CDR3 sequence (DNA): TGTGCCAGCAGCCCCACCGGGACAGCGTATTTT. It encodes CASSPTGTAYF. The chain recombines TRBV12-3 or TRBV12-4 with TRBJ1-3; 7 bases are shared with TRBD1. V lost 6 bases and J lost 16; bases outside the gene matches: 9. The CDR3 totals 11 residues.

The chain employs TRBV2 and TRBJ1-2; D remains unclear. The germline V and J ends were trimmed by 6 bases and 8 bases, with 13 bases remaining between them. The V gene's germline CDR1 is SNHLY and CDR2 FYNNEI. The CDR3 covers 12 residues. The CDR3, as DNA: TGTGCCAGCAGCGCCATTAATCGGGGCTACACCTTC. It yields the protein CASSAINRGYTF.

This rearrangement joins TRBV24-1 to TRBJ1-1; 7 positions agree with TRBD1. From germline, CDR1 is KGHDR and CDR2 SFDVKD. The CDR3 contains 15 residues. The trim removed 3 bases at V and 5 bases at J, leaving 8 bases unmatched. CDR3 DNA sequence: TGTGCCACCAGTGATCCTGTTGGCAGGGGGACTGAAGCTTTCTTT. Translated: CATSDPVGRGTEAFF.

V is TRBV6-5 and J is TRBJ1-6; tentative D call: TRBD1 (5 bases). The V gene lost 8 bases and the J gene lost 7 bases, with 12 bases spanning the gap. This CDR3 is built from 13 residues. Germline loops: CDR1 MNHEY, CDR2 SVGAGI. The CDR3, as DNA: TGTGCCAGCCGCGGGGCAGGAAATTCACCCCTCCACTTT. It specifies CASRGAGNSPLHF.

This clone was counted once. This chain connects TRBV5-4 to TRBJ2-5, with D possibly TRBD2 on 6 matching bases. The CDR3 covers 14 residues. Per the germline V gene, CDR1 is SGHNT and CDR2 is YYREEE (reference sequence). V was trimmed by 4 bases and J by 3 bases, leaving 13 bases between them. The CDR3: CASSPRLVEETQYF. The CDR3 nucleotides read TGTGCCAGCAGCCCCCGACTAGTCGAAGAGACCCAGTACTTC. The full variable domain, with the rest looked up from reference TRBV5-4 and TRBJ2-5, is ETGVTQSPTHLIKTRGQQVTLRCSSQSGHNTVSWYQQALGQGPQFIFQYYREEENGRGNFPPRFSGLQFPNYSSELNVNALELDDSALYLCASSPRLVEETQYFGPGTRLLVL.

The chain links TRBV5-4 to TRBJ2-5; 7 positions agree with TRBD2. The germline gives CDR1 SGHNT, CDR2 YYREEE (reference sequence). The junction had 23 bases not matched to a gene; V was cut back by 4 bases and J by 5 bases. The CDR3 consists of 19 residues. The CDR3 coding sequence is TGTGCCAGCAGCGACGAACTCCGGGGCGGGGGATACCGGGATGAGACCCAGTACTTC. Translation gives CASSDELRGGGYRDETQYF.

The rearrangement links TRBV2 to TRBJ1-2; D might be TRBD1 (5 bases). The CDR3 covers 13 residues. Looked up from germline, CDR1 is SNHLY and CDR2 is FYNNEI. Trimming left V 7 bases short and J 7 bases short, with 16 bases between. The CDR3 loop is CASNPGRRVGYTF. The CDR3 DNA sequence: TGTGCCAGCAACCCGGGACGGCGCGTTGGCTACACCTTC.

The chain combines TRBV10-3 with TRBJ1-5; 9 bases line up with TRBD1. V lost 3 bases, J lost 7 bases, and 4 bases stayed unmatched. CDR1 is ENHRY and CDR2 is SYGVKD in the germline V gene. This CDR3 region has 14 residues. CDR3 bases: TGTGCCATCAGTGAAAGGACAGGGGAACAGCCCCAGCATTTT. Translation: CAISERTGEQPQHF.

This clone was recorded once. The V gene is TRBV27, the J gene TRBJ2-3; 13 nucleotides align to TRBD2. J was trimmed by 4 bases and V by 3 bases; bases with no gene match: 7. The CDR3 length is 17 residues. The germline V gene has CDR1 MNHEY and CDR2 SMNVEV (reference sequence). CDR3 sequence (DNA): TGTGCCAGCAGTTTCCTTCGACTAGCGGGGGGTTCAGATACGCAGTATTTT. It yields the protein CASSFLRLAGGSDTQYF.

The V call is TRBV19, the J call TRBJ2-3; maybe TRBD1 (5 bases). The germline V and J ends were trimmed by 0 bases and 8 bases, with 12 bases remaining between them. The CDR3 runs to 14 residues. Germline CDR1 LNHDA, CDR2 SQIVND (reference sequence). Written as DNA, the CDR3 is TGTGCCAGTAGTATAGATCGGCAGGGTGGTACGCAGTATTTT. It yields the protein CASSIDRQGGTQYF.

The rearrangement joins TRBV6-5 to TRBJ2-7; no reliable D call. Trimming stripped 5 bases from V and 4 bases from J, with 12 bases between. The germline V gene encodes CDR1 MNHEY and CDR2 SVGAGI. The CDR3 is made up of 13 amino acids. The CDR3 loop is CASSREDGYEQYF. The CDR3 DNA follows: TGTGCCAGCAGTCGAGAGGACGGGTACGAGCAGTACTTC.

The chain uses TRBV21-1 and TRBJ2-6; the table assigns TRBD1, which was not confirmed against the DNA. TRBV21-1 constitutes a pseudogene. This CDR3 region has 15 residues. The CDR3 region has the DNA TGTGCCAGCAGCAAAATCAGCTCTGGGGCCAACGTCCTGACTTTC. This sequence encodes CASSKISSGANVLTF.

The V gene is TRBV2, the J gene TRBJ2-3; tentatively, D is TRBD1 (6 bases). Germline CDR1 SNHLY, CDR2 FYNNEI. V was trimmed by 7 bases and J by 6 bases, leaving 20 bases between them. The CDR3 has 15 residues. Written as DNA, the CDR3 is TGTGCCAGCATTCCACAGGGCATGTTCGGCGATACGCAGTATTTT. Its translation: CASIPQGMFGDTQYF.

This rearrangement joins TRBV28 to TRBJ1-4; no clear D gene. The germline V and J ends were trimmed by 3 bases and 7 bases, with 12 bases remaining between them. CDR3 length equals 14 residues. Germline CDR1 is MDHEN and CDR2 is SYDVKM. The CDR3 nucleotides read TGTGCCAGCAGTTTGGGCCAAGGCGGTGAAAAACTGTTTTTT. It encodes CASSLGQGGEKLFF.